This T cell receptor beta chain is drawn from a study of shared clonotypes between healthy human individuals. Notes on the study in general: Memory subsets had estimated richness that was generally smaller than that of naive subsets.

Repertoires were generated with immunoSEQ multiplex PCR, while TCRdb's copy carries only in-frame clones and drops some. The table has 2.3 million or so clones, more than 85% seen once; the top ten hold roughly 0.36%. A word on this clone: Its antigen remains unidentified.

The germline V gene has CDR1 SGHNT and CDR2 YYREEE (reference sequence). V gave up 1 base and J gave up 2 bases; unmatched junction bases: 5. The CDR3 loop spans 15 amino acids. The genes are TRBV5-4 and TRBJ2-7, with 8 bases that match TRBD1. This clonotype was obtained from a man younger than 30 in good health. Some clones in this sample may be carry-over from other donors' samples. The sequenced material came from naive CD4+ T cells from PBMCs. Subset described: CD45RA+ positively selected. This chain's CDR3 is CASSLTGGSPYEQYF. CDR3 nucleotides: TGTGCCAGCAGCTTGACAGGGGGATCCCCCTACGAGCAGTACTTC.